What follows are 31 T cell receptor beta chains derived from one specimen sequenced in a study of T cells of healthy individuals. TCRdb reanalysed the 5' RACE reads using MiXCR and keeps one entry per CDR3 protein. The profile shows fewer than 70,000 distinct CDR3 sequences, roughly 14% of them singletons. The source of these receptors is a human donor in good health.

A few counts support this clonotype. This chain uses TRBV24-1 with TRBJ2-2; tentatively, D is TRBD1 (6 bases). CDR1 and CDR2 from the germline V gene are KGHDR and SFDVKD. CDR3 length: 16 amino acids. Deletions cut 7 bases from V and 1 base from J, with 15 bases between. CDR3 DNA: TGTGCCACCAGCCTTCAGGGCAGGGGGAACACCGGGGAGCTGTTTTTT. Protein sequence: CATSLQGRGNTGELFF.

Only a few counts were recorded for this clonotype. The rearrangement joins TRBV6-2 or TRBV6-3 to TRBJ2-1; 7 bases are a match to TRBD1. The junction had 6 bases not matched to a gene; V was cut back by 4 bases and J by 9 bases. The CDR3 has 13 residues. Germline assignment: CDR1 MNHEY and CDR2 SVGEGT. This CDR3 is CASSLNTGAEQFF. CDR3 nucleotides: TGTGCCAGCAGTTTGAACACAGGGGCTGAGCAGTTCTTC.

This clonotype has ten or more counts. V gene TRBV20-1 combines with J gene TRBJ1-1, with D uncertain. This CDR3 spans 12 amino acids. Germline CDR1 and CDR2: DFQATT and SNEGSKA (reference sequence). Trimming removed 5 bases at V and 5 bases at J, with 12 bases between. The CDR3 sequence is CSAQDGRTEAFF. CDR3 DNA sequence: TGCAGTGCTCAAGACGGTAGGACTGAAGCTTTCTTT.

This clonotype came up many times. In nucleotides, the CDR3 is TGTGCCAGTAAGGAAAGGGGAGCGACCTATGGCTACACCTTC. Translation gives CASKERGATYGYTF. The V call is TRBV19, the J call TRBJ1-2; weak D call: TRBD1 (5 bases). The V end was cut by 7 bases, the J end by 4 bases, with 16 bases between. Germline lookup yields CDR1 LNHDA and CDR2 SQIVND (reference sequence). The CDR3 contains 14 residues. The full variable domain, with the rest looked up from reference TRBV19 and TRBJ1-2, is DGGITQSPKYLFRKEGQNVTLSCEQNLNHDAMYWYRQDPGQGLRLIYYSQIVNDFQKGDIAEGYSVSREKKESFPLTVTSAQKNPTAFYLCASKERGATYGYTFGSGTRLTVV.

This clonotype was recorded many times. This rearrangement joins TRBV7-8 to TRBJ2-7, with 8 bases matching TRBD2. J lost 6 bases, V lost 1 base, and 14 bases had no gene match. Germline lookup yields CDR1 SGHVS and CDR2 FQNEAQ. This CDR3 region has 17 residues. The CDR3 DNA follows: TGTGCCAGCAGCTTAGGGTTGAGAGTCAGCGGGAGTCTCGAGCAGTACTTC. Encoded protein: CASSLGLRVSGSLEQYF.

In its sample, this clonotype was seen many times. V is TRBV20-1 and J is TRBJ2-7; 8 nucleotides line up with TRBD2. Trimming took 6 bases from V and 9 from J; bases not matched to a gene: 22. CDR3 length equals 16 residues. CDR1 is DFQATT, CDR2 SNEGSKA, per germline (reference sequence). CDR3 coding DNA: TGCAGTGCCCTAGACGGGCCTGGCGGGGGGTCGAGGGTGCAGTACTTC. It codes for CSALDGPGGGSRVQYF.

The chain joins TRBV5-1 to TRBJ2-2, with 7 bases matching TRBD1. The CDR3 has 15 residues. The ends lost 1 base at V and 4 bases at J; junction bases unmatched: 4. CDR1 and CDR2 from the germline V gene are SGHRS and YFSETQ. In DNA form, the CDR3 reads TGCGCCAGCAGCTTGACAGGGGAGAGCACCGGGGAGCTGTTTTTT. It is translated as CASSLTGESTGELFF. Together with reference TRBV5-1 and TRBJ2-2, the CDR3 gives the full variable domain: KAGVTQTPRYLIKTRGQQVTLSCSPISGHRSVSWYQQTPGQGLQFLFEYFSETQRNKGNFPGRFSGRQFSNSRSEMNVSTLELGDSALYLCASSLTGESTGELFFGEGSRLTVL.

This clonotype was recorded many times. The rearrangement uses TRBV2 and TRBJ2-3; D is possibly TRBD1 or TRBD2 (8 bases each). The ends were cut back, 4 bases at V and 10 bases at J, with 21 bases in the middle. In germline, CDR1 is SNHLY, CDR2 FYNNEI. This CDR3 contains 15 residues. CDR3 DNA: TGTGCCAGCAGTGCCAATAACGGGGGGGGACAGGCGCAGTATTTT. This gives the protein CASSANNGGGQAQYF.

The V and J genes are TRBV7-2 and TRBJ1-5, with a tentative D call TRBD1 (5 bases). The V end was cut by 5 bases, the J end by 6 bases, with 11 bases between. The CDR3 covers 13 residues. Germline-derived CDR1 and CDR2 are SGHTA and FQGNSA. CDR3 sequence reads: CASSQEGVQPQHF. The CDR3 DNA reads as TGTGCCAGCAGCCAAGAAGGGGTTCAGCCCCAGCATTTT.

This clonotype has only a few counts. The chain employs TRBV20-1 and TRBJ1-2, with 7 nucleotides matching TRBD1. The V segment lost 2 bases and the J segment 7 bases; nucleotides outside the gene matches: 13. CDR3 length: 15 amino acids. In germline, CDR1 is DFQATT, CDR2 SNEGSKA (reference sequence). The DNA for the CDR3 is TGCAGTGCTAGATCTCCGGAACAGGGGCAGAGTGGCTACACCTTC. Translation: CSARSPEQGQSGYTF.

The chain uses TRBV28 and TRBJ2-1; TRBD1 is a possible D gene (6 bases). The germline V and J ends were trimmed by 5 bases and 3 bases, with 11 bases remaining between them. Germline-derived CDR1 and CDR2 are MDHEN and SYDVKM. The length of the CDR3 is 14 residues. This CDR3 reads CASSEDRLYNEQFF. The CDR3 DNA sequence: TGTGCCAGCAGTGAAGACAGGCTCTACAATGAGCAGTTCTTC.

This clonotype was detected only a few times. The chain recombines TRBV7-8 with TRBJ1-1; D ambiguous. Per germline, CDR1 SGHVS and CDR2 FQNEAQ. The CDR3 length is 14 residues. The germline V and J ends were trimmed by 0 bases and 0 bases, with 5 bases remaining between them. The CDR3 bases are TGTGCCAGCAGCTTAGCCACAGTGAACACTGAAGCTTTCTTT. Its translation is CASSLATVNTEAFF.

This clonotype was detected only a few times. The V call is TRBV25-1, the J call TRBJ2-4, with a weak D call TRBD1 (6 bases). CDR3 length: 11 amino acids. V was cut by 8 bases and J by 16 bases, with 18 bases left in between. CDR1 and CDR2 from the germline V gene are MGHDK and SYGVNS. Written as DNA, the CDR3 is TGTGCCAGCGGGGAGACAGGATTTATTTACTTC. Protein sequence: CASGETGFIYF.

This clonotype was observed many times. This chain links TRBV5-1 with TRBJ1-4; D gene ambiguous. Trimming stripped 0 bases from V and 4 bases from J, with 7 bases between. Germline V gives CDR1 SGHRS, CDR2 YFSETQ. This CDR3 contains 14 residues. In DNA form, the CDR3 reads TGCGCCAGCAGCTTGGACGGGATTAATGAAAAACTGTTTTTT. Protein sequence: CASSLDGINEKLFF.

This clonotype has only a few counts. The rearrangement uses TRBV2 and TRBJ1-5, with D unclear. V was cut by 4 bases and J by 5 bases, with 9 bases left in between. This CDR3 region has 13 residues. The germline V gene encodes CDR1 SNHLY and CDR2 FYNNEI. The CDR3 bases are TGTGCCAGCAGTGGGACTCAAGATCAGCCCCAGCATTTT. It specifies CASSGTQDQPQHF.

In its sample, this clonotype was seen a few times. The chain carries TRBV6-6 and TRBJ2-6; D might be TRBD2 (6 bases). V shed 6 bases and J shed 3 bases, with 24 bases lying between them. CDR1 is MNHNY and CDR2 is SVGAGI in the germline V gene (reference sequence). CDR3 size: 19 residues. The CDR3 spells CASSARPGGAFGGANVLTF. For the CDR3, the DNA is TGTGCCAGCAGCGCCCGACCCGGGGGAGCTTTTGGTGGGGCCAACGTCCTGACTTTC.

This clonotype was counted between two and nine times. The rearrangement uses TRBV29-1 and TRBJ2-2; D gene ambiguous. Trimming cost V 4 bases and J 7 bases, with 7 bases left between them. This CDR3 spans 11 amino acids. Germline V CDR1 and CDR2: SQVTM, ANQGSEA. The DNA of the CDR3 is TGCAGCGTTGGTGTGGACGGGGAGCTGTTTTTT. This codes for CSVGVDGELFF.

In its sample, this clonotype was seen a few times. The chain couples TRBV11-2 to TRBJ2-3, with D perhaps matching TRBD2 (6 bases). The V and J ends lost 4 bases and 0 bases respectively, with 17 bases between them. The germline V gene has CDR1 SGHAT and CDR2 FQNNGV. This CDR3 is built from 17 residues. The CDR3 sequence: CASSSSETRTSTDTQYF. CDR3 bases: TGTGCCAGCAGCTCTAGCGAGACTCGAACTAGCACAGATACGCAGTATTTT.

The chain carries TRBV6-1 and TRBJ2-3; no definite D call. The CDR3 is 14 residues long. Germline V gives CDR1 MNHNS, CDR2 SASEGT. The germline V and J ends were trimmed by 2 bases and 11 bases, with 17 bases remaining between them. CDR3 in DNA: TGTGCCAGCAGTGAAATTAGGGCGGCGGCTATGCAGTATTTT. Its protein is CASSEIRAAAMQYF.

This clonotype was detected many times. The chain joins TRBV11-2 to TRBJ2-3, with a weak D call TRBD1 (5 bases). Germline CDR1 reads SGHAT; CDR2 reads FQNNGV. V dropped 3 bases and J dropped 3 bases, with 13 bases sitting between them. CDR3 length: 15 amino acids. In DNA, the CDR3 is TGTGCCAGCAGCTTGGACAACCGACGGACAGATACGCAGTATTTT. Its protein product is CASSLDNRRTDTQYF.

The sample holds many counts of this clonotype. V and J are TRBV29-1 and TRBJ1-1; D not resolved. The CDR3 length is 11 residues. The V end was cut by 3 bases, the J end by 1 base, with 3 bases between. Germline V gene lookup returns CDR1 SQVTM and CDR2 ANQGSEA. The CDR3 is CSVDGNTEAFF. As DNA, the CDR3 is TGCAGCGTTGACGGGAACACTGAAGCTTTCTTT.

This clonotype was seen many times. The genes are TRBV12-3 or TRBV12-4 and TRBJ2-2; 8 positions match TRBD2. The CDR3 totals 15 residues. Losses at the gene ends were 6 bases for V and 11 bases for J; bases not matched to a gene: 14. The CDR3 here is CASRITAGAMGELFF. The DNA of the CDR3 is TGTGCCAGCAGGATCACAGCGGGAGCAATGGGCGAGCTGTTTTTT.

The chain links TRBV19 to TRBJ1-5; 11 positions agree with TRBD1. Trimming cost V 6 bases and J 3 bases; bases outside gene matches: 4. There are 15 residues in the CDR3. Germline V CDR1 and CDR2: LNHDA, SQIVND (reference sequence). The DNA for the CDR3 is TGTGCCAGTAGCAGGACAGGGGGCTTCAATCAGCCCCAGCATTTT. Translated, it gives CASSRTGGFNQPQHF. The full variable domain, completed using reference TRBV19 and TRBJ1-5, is DGGITQSPKYLFRKEGQNVTLSCEQNLNHDAMYWYRQDPGQGLRLIYYSQIVNDFQKGDIAEGYSVSREKKESFPLTVTSAQKNPTAFYLCASSRTGGFNQPQHFGDGTRLSIL.

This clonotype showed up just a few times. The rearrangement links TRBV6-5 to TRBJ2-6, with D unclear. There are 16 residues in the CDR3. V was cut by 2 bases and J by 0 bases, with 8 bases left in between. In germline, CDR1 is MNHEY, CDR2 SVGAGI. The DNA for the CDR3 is TGTGCCAGCAGTTACCAGATGTACTCTGGGGCCAACGTCCTGACTTTC. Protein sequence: CASSYQMYSGANVLTF.

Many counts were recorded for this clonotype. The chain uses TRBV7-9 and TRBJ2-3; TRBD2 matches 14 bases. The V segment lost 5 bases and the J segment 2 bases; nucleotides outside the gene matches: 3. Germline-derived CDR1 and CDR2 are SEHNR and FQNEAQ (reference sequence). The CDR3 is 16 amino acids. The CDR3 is CASSAGLAGATDTQYF. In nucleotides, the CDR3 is TGTGCCAGCAGCGCGGGACTAGCGGGAGCCACAGATACGCAGTATTTT. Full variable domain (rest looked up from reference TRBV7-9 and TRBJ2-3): DTGVSQNPRHKITKRGQNVTFRCDPISEHNRLYWYRQTLGQGPEFLTYFQNEAQLEKSRLLSDRFSAERPKGSFSTLEIQRTEQGDSAMYLCASSAGLAGATDTQYFGPGTRLTVL.

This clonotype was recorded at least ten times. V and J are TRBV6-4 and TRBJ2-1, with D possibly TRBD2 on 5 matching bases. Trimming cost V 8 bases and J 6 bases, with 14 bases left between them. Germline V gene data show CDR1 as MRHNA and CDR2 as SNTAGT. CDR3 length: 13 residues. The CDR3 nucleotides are TGTGCCAGCTCCAAAGCGGCAGGCAATGAGCAGTTCTTC. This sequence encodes CASSKAAGNEQFF.

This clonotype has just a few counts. CDR3 region: CASSDWDRGSYEQYF. CDR3 bases: TGTGCCAGCAGTGATTGGGACAGGGGCTCCTACGAGCAGTACTTC. V usage is TRBV2 and J usage is TRBJ2-7; 10 positions match TRBD1. Germline V gene lookup returns CDR1 SNHLY and CDR2 FYNNEI. The J segment lost 0 bases and the V segment lost 3 bases, leaving 2 bases of the junction unmatched. The CDR3 spans 15 residues. The full variable domain, its missing parts supplied by reference TRBV2 and TRBJ2-7, is EPEVTQTPSHQVTQMGQEVILRCVPISNHLYFYWYRQILGQKVEFLVSFYNNEISEKSEIFDDQFSVERPDGSNFTLKIRSTKLEDSAMYFCASSDWDRGSYEQYFGPGTRLTVT.

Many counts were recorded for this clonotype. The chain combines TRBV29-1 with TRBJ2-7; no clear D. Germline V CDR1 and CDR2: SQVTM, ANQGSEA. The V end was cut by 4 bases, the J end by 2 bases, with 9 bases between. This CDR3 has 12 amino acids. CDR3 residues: CSVGGLPYEQYF. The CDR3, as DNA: TGCAGCGTTGGGGGTCTACCCTACGAGCAGTACTTC.

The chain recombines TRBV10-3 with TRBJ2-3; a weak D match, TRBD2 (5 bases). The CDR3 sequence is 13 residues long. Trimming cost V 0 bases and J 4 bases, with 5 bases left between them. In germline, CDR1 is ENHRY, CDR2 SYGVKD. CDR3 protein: CAISESRADTQYF. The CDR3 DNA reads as TGTGCCATCAGTGAGTCGAGGGCAGATACGCAGTATTTT.

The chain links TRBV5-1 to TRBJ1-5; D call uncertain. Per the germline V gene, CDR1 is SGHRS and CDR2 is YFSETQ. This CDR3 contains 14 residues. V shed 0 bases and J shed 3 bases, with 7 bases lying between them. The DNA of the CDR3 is TGCGCCAGCAGCTTGGATGGGATCAATCAGCCCCAGCATTTT. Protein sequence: CASSLDGINQPQHF.

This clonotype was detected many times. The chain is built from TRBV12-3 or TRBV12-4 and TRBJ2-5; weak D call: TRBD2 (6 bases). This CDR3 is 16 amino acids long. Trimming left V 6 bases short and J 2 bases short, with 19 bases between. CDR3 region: CASSPMGGGSQETQYF. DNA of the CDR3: TGTGCCAGCAGCCCTATGGGGGGAGGAAGTCAAGAGACCCAGTACTTC.